This T cell receptor beta chain was profiled in a study of control samples from healthy donors and cancer patients. This table comes from immunoSEQ multiplex PCR, and its TCRdb copy is limited to in-frame clones, with some not included. The sample lists roughly 95,000 clones, approximately 92% occurring once. The CDR3 sequence is 15 residues long. Trimming cost V 7 bases and J 2 bases, with 18 bases left between them. Per germline, CDR1 LNHDA and CDR2 SQIVND (reference sequence). This receptor was obtained from a human donor in good health. The donor label of this sample is uncertain. This chain uses TRBV19 with TRBJ2-7; tentatively, D is TRBD2 (5 bases). The sequencing input was blood. Here the CDR3 reads CASTVHAGQTYEQYF. The CDR3 bases are TGTGCCAGTACCGTCCACGCGGGCCAAACCTACGAGCAGTACTTC.